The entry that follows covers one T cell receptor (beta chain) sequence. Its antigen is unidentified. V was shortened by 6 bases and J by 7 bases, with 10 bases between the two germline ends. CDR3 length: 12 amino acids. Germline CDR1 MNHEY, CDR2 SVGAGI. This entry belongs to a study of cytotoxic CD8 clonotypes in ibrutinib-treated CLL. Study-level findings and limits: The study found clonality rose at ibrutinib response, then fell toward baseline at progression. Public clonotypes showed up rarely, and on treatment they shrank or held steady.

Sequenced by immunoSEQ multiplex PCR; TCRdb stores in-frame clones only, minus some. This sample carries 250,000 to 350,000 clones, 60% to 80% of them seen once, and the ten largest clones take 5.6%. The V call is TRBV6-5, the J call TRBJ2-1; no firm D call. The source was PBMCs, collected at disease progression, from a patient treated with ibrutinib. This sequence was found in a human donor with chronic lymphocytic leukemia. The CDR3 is CASRPDPNEQFF. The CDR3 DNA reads TGTGCCAGCAGACCAGACCCGAATGAGCAGTTCTTC.